The count of the clone carrying this T cell receptor beta chain is one. Antigen unknown. The assay was immunoSEQ multiplex PCR, and TCRdb's table has in-frame clones only and misses some. This table holds some 70,000 clones, 75% to 90% found once. The sample is drawn from a study of lymphopenia after photon versus proton radiotherapy. Study-level results: Under photons, naive T cells and diversity fell while effector/memory populations rose. Better survival with proton therapy was suggested as possible, not demonstrated. Oligoclonal CD8+ Temra expansion after nadir drove photon patients' diversity drop. In patients who died, overall survival fell as post-nadir TCR diversity dropped more.

CDR3 length equals 17 residues. Per the germline V gene, CDR1 is SGHVS and CDR2 is FQNEAQ. The V end lost 6 bases, the J end lost 4 bases, and 22 bases lay between the germline ends. The TCR was taken from a man older than 75 with esophageal cancer. The chain links TRBV7-8 to TRBJ1-5; TRBD1 might be the D (5 bases). The sample here was peripheral blood, taken from a patient treated with proton-based radiotherapy. Here the CDR3 reads CASSRGRQGLWNQPQHF. The CDR3 DNA follows: TGTGCCAGCAGTAGGGGTAGGCAGGGCCTATGGAATCAGCCCCAGCATTTT.